This record looks at one TCR beta chain sequence and its context. This specimen comes from a study of blood T cell repertoires in COVID-19. Study background: Acute and convalescent COVID-19 specimens originated in the United States, Italy and Spain.

Method: immunoSEQ multiplex PCR; TCRdb's copy keeps in-frame clones and lacks some. The table includes tens of thousands of clones, over 70% detected once. This CDR3 is 14 amino acids long. V lost 4 bases, J lost 2 bases, and 9 bases lay in between. In germline, CDR1 is SGHRS, CDR2 YFSETQ. The chain is built from TRBV5-1 and TRBJ1-4; possibly TRBD1 for D (5 bases). This sequence originates from a woman of 80 years or more with COVID-19, enrolled during active disease. The source material was peripheral blood. The DNA for the CDR3 is TGCGCCAGCAGCCTGGGGCCGACTAATGAAAAACTGTTTTTT. It codes for CASSLGPTNEKLFF. The complete variable domain, with remaining parts taken from reference TRBV5-1 and TRBJ1-4, reads KAGVTQTPRYLIKTRGQQVTLSCSPISGHRSVSWYQQTPGQGLQFLFEYFSETQRNKGNFPGRFSGRQFSNSRSEMNVSTLELGDSALYLCASSLGPTNEKLFFGSGTQLSVL.